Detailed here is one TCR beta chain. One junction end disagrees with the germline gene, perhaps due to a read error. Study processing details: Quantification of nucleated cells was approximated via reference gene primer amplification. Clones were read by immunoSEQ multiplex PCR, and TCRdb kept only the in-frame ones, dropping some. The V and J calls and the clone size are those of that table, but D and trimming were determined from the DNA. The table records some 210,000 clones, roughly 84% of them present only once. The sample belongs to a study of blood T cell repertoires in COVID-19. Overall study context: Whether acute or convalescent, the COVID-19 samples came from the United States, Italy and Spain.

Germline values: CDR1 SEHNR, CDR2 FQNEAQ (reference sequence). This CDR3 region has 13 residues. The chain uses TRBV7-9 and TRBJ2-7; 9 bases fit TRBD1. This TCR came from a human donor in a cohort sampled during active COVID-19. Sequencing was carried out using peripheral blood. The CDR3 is CASSTEVVGDRVF. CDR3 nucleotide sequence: TGTGCCAGCAGCACGGAGGTAGTTGGGGACAGGGTCTTC.